This is a list of T cell receptor beta chains from one sample in a study of shared T cell receptors in the human thymus. The data were produced by immunoSEQ multiplex PCR, yet TCRdb's version contains in-frame clones alone and is incomplete. The sample shows fewer than 700,000 clones, around 89% of them seen only once. This sample also appeared in a second study, on human thymus T cells.

The material sequenced was thymocytes. The receptors come from a boy under two years old with a congenital heart defect. The CDR3 runs from the conserved cysteine through the conserved F or W. D genes are given only for firm matches. Clone sizes are given selectively: once, few, many, or a class where the clone is expanded.

J: TRBJ1-3; D: TRBD1; size: -; V: TRBV5-1; DNA: TGCGCCAGCAGCCCGGCCAGGGGGCCCTCTGGAAACACCATATATTTT; CDR3: CASSPARGPSGNTIYF
J: TRBJ1-2; D: TRBD1; size: once; V: TRBV18; DNA: TGTGCCAGCTCACCACCGGGGACAGGCTTTCCGCCCTATGGCTACACCTTC; CDR3: CASSPPGTGFPPYGYTF
J: TRBJ2-7; D: -; size: -; V: TRBV5-1; DNA: TGCGCCAGCAGCCCACTTCCCACCGCAGGGGGAGGCCGAGGGGCCTACGAGCAGTACTTC; CDR3: CASSPLPTAGGGRGAYEQYF
J: TRBJ2-7; D: TRBD2; size: -; V: TRBV28; DNA: TGTGCCAGCAGTCTTAGCGGGATCCGCCAGCAGTACTTC; CDR3: CASSLSGIRQQYF
J: TRBJ2-7; D: TRBD1; size: -; V: TRBV6-6; DNA: TGTGCCAGCAGCCTGACAGGGGACGAGCAGTACTTC; CDR3: CASSLTGDEQYF
J: TRBJ2-3; D: -; size: -; V: TRBV7-3; DNA: TGTGCCAGCAGCCCCGGGGGTCCGGATACGCAGTATTTT; CDR3: CASSPGGPDTQYF
J: TRBJ2-3; D: -; size: -; V: TRBV27; DNA: TGTGCCAGCAGTTTTACAAGCCCCTCGGCCACCGGGGGCACAGATACGCAGTATTTT; CDR3: CASSFTSPSATGGTDTQYF
J: TRBJ2-2; D: TRBD1; size: -; V: TRBV2; DNA: TGTGCCAGCAGTGACACAGGGGGGACCGGGGAGCTGTTTTTT; CDR3: CASSDTGGTGELFF
J: TRBJ1-3; D: -; size: -; V: TRBV13; DNA: TGTGCCAGCAGCCGATTTCCTCCGGACGGGAACTCTGGAAACACCATATATTTT; CDR3: CASSRFPPDGNSGNTIYF
J: TRBJ2-3; D: TRBD2; size: -; V: TRBV27; DNA: TGTGCCAGCCAGGGAGCGGGAATTTGGGATACGCAGTATTTT; CDR3: CASQGAGIWDTQYF